The source of this T cell receptor beta chain is a study of T cells in Graves' hyperthyroidism and ophthalmopathy. The CDR3 runs to 15 residues. V was shortened by 2 bases and J by 4 bases, with 14 bases between the two germline ends. The germline CDR1 and CDR2 sequences are MNHNS and SASEGT. Study results and caveats: Peripheral blood also featured most of the thyroid clonotypes expanded above 0.001. Separation of ophthalmopathy from stable hyperthyroidism was achieved by a 13 V-J model.

Template material for amplifying TCR beta CDR3 regions consisted of RNA transcripts. Researchers ran a first-round RT-PCR on the TCR CDR3 using the HTBI primer set. TCRdb independently ran MiXCR on the multiplex PCR reads; one entry per CDR3 protein. This sample carries approximately 380,000 distinct CDR3 sequences, under 20% of them seen once, and the ten largest clones take around 4%. Graves' hyperthyroidism qualified as stable when ophthalmopathy did not progress within 18 months. This clonotype appeared many times. The antigen is undetermined. The genes are TRBV6-1 and TRBJ1-2, with a tentative D call TRBD1 (6 bases). The sequencing input was blood. This clonotype originated in a woman younger than 30 with Graves' hyperthyroidism. CDR3 in amino acids: CASSETITGPYGYTF. The DNA for the CDR3 is TGTGCCAGCAGTGAAACCATAACAGGGCCCTATGGCTACACCTTC.